The 22 T cell receptor beta chains given below trace back to one sample, sequenced in a study of T cells in Graves' hyperthyroidism and ophthalmopathy. RNA transcripts gave rise to amplified TCR beta CDR3 regions. Initially, a first-round RT-PCR of the TCR CDR3 employed the HTBI primer set. TCRdb re-analysed the multiplex PCR reads in MiXCR, keeping a single row per CDR3 protein. The table records about 360,000 distinct CDR3 sequences, roughly an eighth of them present only once. The source material was blood. The receptors were gathered from a woman aged 18-29 years with Graves' hyperthyroidism.

At least ten counts were recorded for this clonotype. The chain carries TRBV12-3 or TRBV12-4 and TRBJ2-3; TRBD2 agrees at 8 bases. This CDR3 comprises 15 residues. J was trimmed by 6 bases and V by 3 bases; bases with no gene match: 8. The CDR3 DNA reads as TGTGCCAGCAGTTTCCGCGGCGGGGGGAAGGATACGCAGTATTTT. Protein sequence: CASSFRGGGKDTQYF.

This clonotype was counted ten times or more. This chain connects TRBV10-3 to TRBJ1-2, with D tentatively TRBD1 (5 bases). Trimming pared 2 bases from V and 1 base from J, leaving 11 bases between. The CDR3 runs to 15 residues. CDR1 and CDR2 from the germline V gene are ENHRY and SYGVKD. The CDR3 spells CAISERDGLNYGYTF. The DNA for the CDR3 is TGTGCCATCAGTGAGCGGGACGGACTTAACTATGGCTACACCTTC.

In this sample, this clonotype turned up many times. The chain carries TRBV5-6 and TRBJ1-1, with D unresolved. Trimming cost V 4 bases and J 7 bases, with 8 bases left between them. Germline CDR1 and CDR2: SGHDT and YYEEEE. CDR3 size: 11 residues. The CDR3 DNA reads as TGTGCCAGCAGCAAAACACTTGAAGCTTTCTTT. The encoded protein is CASSKTLEAFF.

V and J are TRBV20-1 and TRBJ1-6, with TRBD1 matching over 10 bases. Per the germline V gene, CDR1 is DFQATT and CDR2 is SNEGSKA (reference sequence). Losses at the gene ends were 5 bases for V and 10 bases for J; bases not matched to a gene: 8. There are 14 residues in the CDR3. The CDR3 region has the DNA TGCAGTGCTCCGACAGGGGGCGAAAGATCACCCCTCCACTTT. This gives the protein CSAPTGGERSPLHF.

This clonotype was seen at least ten times. The chain has TRBV28 and TRBJ1-1, with D perhaps TRBD1 (5 bases). Germline-derived CDR1 and CDR2 are MDHEN and SYDVKM. Trimming left V 6 bases short and J 7 bases short, with 12 bases between. CDR3 length: 12 residues. Here the CDR3 DNA reads TGTGCCAGCAGCACCTTAGACAGTGAAGCTTTCTTT. This gives the protein CASSTLDSEAFF.

At least ten counts were recorded for this clonotype. The CDR3: CASRIRGPPWAQYF. The CDR3 nucleotides are TGTGCCAGCAGGATCAGGGGCCCTCCGTGGGCCCAGTACTTC. The rearrangement links TRBV28 to TRBJ2-5; TRBD1 might be the D (6 bases). CDR1 MDHEN and CDR2 SYDVKM come from the germline V gene. The CDR3 runs to 14 residues. Trimming cost V 6 bases and J 9 bases, with 20 bases left between them.

CDR3 DNA sequence: TGTGCCAGCAGCTTCCGGGTTTCCCAAGAGACCCAGTACTTC. It specifies CASSFRVSQETQYF. This sequence joins TRBV5-6 and TRBJ2-5, with D uncertain. V dropped 2 bases and J dropped 1 base, with 9 bases sitting between them. CDR3 length equals 14 residues. CDR1 is SGHDT, CDR2 YYEEEE, per germline. Combining the CDR3 with reference TRBV5-6 and TRBJ2-5 gives the whole variable domain DAGVTQSPTHLIKTRGQQVTLRCSPKSGHDTVSWYQQALGQGPQFIFQYYEEEERQRGNFPDRFSGHQFPNYSSELNVNALLLGDSALYLCASSFRVSQETQYFGPGTRLLVL.

The V gene is TRBV5-6, the J gene TRBJ2-3; a possible D gene is TRBD2 (5 bases). The CDR3 contains 15 residues. Germline V gene data show CDR1 as SGHDT and CDR2 as YYEEEE. V shed 4 bases and J shed 5 bases, with 17 bases lying between them. CDR3 sequence: CASSLRVSGGDTQYF. The CDR3 DNA follows: TGTGCCAGCAGCCTCCGGGTTTCAGGAGGAGATACGCAGTATTTT.

There are many counts of this clonotype. The rearrangement uses TRBV9 and TRBJ2-5, with D tentatively TRBD1 (5 bases). The germline gives CDR1 SGDLS, CDR2 YYNGEE. Trimming took off 0 bases at V and 3 bases at J, with 9 bases between the two ends. This CDR3 contains 14 residues. The CDR3 sequence: CASSVVGREETQYF. The CDR3 DNA is TGTGCCAGCAGCGTAGTCGGCAGGGAAGAGACCCAGTACTTC.

This clonotype was counted many times. The V gene is TRBV6-1, the J gene TRBJ1-2, with 7 bases that match TRBD1. Germline CDR1 is MNHNS and CDR2 is SASEGT. V trimming: 4 bases; J trimming: 6 bases; junction bases outside the gene matches: 5. The CDR3 spans 13 residues. The CDR3: CASSATGRHGYTF. The CDR3, as DNA: TGTGCCAGCAGTGCGACAGGGAGGCATGGCTACACCTTC.

This clonotype has a count of ten or more. The rearrangement joins TRBV20-1 to TRBJ1-2; TRBD1 aligns across 11 bases. Trimming at V came to 6 bases and at J to 6 bases, leaving 6 bases not matched to a gene. CDR1 and CDR2 from the germline V gene are DFQATT and SNEGSKA (reference sequence). This CDR3 is built from 13 residues. The CDR3, as DNA: TGCAGTGCCGACTCGGGACAGGGGGATGGCTACACCTTC. This gives the protein CSADSGQGDGYTF.

This sequence joins TRBV5-6 and TRBJ1-4; D gene uncertain. CDR1 SGHDT and CDR2 YYEEEE come from the germline V gene. The CDR3 consists of 13 residues. Between the trimmed V and J ends, which lost 0 bases and 6 bases, there was a span of 6 bases. The CDR3 DNA reads as TGTGCCAGCAGCTTGGGTTCAGATGAAAAACTGTTTTTT. It yields the protein CASSLGSDEKLFF. Full variable domain (rest looked up from reference TRBV5-6 and TRBJ1-4): DAGVTQSPTHLIKTRGQQVTLRCSPKSGHDTVSWYQQALGQGPQFIFQYYEEEERQRGNFPDRFSGHQFPNYSSELNVNALLLGDSALYLCASSLGSDEKLFFGSGTQLSVL.

The chain has TRBV7-9 and TRBJ1-2, with 8 bases identical to TRBD1. Germline V gene sequence: CDR1 SEHNR, CDR2 FQNEAQ (reference sequence). V gave up 5 bases and J gave up 8 bases; unmatched junction bases: 16. The CDR3 runs to 16 residues. The CDR3 here is CASSPRTGTLVIGYTF. The CDR3 DNA sequence: TGTGCCAGCAGCCCGCGGACAGGGACGCTTGTAATCGGCTACACCTTC.

At least ten counts were recorded for this clonotype. V and J are TRBV30 and TRBJ2-2; 7 bases fit TRBD1. With 3 bases clipped from V and 6 bases from J, the junction kept 10 bases outside the gene matches. Germline V gene sequence: CDR1 GTSNPN, CDR2 SVGIG (reference sequence). The CDR3 is 15 residues long. The chain's CDR3 is CAWSQTNRGSGELFF. The CDR3 nucleotides are TGTGCCTGGAGCCAAACTAACAGGGGATCCGGGGAGCTGTTTTTT.

This clonotype came up many times. The chain employs TRBV6-1 and TRBJ2-7; 10 bases are shared with TRBD1. Germline V gives CDR1 MNHNS, CDR2 SASEGT. V lost 5 bases and J lost 1; bases outside the gene matches: 2. This CDR3 is built from 14 residues. As DNA, the CDR3 is TGTGCCAGCAGTTGGACAGGGGGATCCTACGAGCAGTACTTC. Translating gives CASSWTGGSYEQYF.

A few counts support this clonotype. This may be a read error: a much more frequent sequence differs by one nucleotide. The rearrangement joins TRBV7-3 to TRBJ2-7, with 8 positions matching TRBD1. Per germline, CDR1 SGHTA and CDR2 FQGTGA. This CDR3 has 15 amino acids. After removal of 5 bases from V and 7 bases from J, the junction contained 13 bases not matched to a gene. CDR3 in amino acids: CASSPRTGTDDEQYF. As DNA, the CDR3 is TGTGCCAGCAGCCCTCGGACAGGGACGGATGATGAGCAGTACTTC.

This clonotype was seen many times. The V gene is TRBV20-1, the J gene TRBJ2-3; D may be TRBD2 (5 bases). The CDR3 has 16 residues. CDR1 is DFQATT, CDR2 SNEGSKA, per germline (reference sequence). V lost 2 bases, J lost 4 bases, and 19 bases lay in between. The CDR3 loop is CSARNSHLARADTQYF. CDR3 DNA sequence: TGCAGTGCTAGAAACTCCCACCTAGCTAGAGCAGATACGCAGTATTTT.

This clonotype was counted at least ten times. J is TRBJ2-7 and V is TRBV6-2 or TRBV6-3; 8 nucleotides line up with TRBD2. This CDR3 is built from 14 residues. Germline loops: CDR1 MNHEY, CDR2 SVGEGT. V shed 2 bases, J shed 6 bases, and the junction held 6 bases outside the gene matches. Here the CDR3 reads CASSYGLALSEQYF. The CDR3 DNA reads TGTGCCAGCAGTTACGGACTAGCCCTATCCGAGCAGTACTTC.

This clonotype has at least ten counts. The chain links TRBV2 to TRBJ2-7, with 9 nucleotides matching TRBD1. Trimming at V came to 6 bases and at J to 3 bases, leaving 9 bases not matched to a gene. Per germline, CDR1 SNHLY and CDR2 FYNNEI. The CDR3 consists of 15 residues. CDR3 loop: CASSPHGTGFYEQYF. The CDR3 DNA is TGTGCCAGCAGCCCACACGGGACAGGGTTCTACGAGCAGTACTTC.

This clonotype has ten or more counts. The rearrangement uses TRBV20-1 and TRBJ2-7; D remains unclear. Trimming stripped 2 bases from V and 2 bases from J, with 13 bases between. The germline gives CDR1 DFQATT, CDR2 SNEGSKA (reference sequence). The CDR3 has 14 residues. CDR3 bases: TGCAGTGCTAGACCCCATGGGCAGACCTACGAGCAGTACTTC. It translates to CSARPHGQTYEQYF.

Many counts were recorded for this clonotype. This sequence joins TRBV27 and TRBJ2-2; tentatively, D is TRBD1 or TRBD2 (6 bases each). The CDR3 extends over 12 amino acids. Trimming cost V 10 bases and J 6 bases, with 12 bases left between them. In germline, CDR1 is MNHEY, CDR2 SMNVEV (reference sequence). The CDR3 reads CAIKRGPGELFF. The CDR3 DNA reads as TGTGCCATCAAACGGGGGCCCGGGGAGCTGTTTTTT.

This clonotype showed up just a few times. The CDR3 sequence is CASGPGQGIEKLFF. The CDR3 coding sequence is TGTGCCAGCGGTCCGGGACAGGGTATTGAAAAACTGTTTTTT. The V and J genes are TRBV25-1 and TRBJ1-4; 9 bases are a match to TRBD1. This CDR3 region has 14 residues. CDR1 is MGHDK, CDR2 SYGVNS, per germline. V lost 8 bases and J lost 7; bases outside the gene matches: 8.